This paragraph reports one T cell receptor beta chain. The antigen is unknown. Germline assignment: CDR1 SGHRS and CDR2 YFSETQ. This CDR3 contains 13 residues. The data belong to a study of monozygotic twins with inflammatory bowel disease. The study's findings and limits: Whereas healthy co-twins had higher TCRbeta diversity (inverse Simpson), IBD patients had lower diversity. No single strong signal or clonotype associated with IBD was supported.

No sorting of T cells preceded isolation of total RNA from whole blood. For each CDR3 protein, TCRdb gives one entry from its re-call of the 5' RACE reads, without DNA. This repertoire includes some 130,000 distinct CDR3 sequences. The specimen sequenced was blood. The sequence came from a human donor with ulcerative colitis or Crohn's disease, or a healthy co-twin of an affected twin (not recorded which). The chain joins TRBV5-1 to TRBJ1-4. The CDR3 is CASSRAYNEKLFF.